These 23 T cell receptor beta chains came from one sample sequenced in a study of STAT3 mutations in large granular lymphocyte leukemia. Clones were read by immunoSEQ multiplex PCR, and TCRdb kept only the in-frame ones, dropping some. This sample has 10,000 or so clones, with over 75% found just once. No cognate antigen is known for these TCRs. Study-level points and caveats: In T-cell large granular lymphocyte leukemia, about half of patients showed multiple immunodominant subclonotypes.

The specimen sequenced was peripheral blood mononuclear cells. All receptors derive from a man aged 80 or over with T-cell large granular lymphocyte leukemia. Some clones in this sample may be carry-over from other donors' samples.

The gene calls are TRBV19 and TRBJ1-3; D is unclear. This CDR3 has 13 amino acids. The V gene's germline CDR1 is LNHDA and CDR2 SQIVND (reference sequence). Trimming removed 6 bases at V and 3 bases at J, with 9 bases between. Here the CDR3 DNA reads TGTGCCAGTAGCAAGGCTTATGGAAACACCATATATTTT. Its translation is CASSKAYGNTIYF.

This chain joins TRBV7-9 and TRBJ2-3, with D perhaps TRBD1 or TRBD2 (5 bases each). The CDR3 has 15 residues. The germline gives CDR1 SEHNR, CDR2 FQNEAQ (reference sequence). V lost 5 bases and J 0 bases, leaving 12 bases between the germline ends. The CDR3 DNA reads TGTGCCAGCAGCATCAGGGACCCTAGCACAGATACGCAGTATTTT. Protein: CASSIRDPSTDTQYF.

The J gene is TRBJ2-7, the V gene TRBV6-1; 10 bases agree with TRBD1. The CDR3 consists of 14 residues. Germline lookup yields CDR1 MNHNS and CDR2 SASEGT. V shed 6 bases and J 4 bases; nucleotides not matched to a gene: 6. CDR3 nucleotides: TGTGCCAGCAGCCGGGGACAGGGGCTATACGAGCAGTACTTC. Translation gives CASSRGQGLYEQYF.

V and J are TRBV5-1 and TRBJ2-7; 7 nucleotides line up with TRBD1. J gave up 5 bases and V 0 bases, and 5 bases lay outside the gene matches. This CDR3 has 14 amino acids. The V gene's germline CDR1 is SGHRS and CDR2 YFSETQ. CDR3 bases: TGCGCCAGCAGCTTGGGGGACAGCCGGGACGAGCAGTACTTC. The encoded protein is CASSLGDSRDEQYF.

CDR3 nucleotide sequence: TGTGCCAGCAGCGTCCTAGCGGGGGGTTACGAGCAGTACTTC. It yields the protein CASSVLAGGYEQYF. The chain combines TRBV5-5 with TRBJ2-5, with 11 bases lining up with TRBD2. The better agreement between TRBJ2-7 and the DNA end casts doubt on the J call. CDR1 SGHKS and CDR2 YYEKEE come from the germline V gene (reference sequence). The CDR3 totals 14 residues.

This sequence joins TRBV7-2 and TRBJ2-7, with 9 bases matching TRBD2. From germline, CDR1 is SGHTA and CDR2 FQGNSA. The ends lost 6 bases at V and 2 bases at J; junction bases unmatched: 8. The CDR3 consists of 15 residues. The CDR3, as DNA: TGTGCCAGCAGGTCAATAGCGGGGGCCACCTACGAGCAGTACTTC. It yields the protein CASRSIAGATYEQYF.

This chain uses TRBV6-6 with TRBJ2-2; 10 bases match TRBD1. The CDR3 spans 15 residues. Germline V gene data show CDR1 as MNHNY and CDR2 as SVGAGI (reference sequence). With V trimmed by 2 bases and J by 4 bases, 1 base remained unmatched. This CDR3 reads CASSYGQGGTGELFF. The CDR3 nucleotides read TGTGCCAGCAGTTACGGACAGGGGGGCACCGGGGAGCTGTTTTTT.

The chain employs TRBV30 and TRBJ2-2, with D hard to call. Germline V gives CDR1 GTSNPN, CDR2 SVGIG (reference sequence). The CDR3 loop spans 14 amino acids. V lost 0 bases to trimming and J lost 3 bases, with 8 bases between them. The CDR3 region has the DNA TGTGCCTGGAGTGTGACCACTTACACCGGGGAGCTGTTTTTT. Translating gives CAWSVTTYTGELFF.

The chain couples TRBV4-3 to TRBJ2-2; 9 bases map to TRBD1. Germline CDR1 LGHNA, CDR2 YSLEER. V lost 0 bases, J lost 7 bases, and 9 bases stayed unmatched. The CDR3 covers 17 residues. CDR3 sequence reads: CASSQDSGTGQDGELFF. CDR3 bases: TGCGCCAGCAGCCAAGATTCAGGGACAGGGCAGGACGGGGAGCTGTTTTTT.

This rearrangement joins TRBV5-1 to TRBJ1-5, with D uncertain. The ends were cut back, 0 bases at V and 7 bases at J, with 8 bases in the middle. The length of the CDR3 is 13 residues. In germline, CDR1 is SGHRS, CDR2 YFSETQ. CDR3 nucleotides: TGCGCCAGCAGCTTGGGGGGTCCGCAGCCCCAGCATTTT. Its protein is CASSLGGPQPQHF.

The DNA of the CDR3 is TGTGCCAGCAGCTCCGACAGGGGATCGATGATGAGCACTGAAGCTTTCTTT. Protein: CASSSDRGSMMSTEAFF. V and J are TRBV7-9 and TRBJ1-1; 8 bases map to TRBD1. CDR1 and CDR2 from the germline V gene are SEHNR and FQNEAQ (reference sequence). Trimming cost V 4 bases and J 4 bases; bases outside gene matches: 14. CDR3 size: 17 residues.

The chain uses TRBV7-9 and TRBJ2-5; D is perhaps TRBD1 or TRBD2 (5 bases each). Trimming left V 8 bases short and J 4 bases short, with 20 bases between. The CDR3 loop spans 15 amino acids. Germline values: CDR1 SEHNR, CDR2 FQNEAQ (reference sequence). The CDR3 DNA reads TGTGCCAGCGGGCGGTCCGCCCGGGGCGGAGAGACCCAGTACTTC. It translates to CASGRSARGGETQYF.

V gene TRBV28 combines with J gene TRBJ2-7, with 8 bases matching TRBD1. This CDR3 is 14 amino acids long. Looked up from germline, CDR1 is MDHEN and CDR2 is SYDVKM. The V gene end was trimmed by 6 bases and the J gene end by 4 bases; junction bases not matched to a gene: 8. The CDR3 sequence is CASRVRQGLYEQYF. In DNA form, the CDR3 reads TGTGCCAGCAGAGTTCGACAGGGGTTGTACGAGCAGTACTTC.

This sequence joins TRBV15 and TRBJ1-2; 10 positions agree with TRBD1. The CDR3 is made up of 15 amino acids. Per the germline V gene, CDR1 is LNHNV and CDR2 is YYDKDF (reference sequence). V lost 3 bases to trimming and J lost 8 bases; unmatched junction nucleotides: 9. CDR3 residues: CATSRPGTGVGGYTF. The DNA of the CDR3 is TGTGCCACCAGCAGGCCCGGGACAGGGGTGGGGGGCTACACCTTC.

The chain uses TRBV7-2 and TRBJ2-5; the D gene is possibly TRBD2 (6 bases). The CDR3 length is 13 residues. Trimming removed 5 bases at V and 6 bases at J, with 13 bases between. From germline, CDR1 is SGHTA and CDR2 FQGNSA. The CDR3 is CASSISGPKTQYF. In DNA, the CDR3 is TGTGCCAGCAGCATTAGCGGTCCAAAGACCCAGTACTTC.

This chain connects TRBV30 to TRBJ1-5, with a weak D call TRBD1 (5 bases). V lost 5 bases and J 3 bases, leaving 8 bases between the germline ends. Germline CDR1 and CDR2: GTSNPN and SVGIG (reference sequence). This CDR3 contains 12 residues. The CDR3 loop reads CAWGHLNQPQHF. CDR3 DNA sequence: TGTGCCTGGGGACATCTCAATCAGCCCCAGCATTTT.

CDR3 in amino acids: CASSSNQGSSYEQYF. The DNA of the CDR3 is TGCGCCAGCAGCTCAAACCAGGGGAGCTCCTACGAGCAGTACTTC. The rearrangement uses TRBV5-1 and TRBJ2-7, with D maybe TRBD1 (6 bases). The ends were cut back, 3 bases at V and 0 bases at J, with 13 bases in the middle. CDR1 is SGHRS and CDR2 is YFSETQ in the germline V gene. This CDR3 is 15 amino acids long.

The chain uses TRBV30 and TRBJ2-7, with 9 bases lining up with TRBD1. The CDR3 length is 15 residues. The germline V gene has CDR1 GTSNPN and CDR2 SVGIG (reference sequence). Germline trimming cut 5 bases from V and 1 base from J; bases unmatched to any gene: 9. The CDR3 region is CAWSRKGQGSYEQYF. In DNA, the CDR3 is TGTGCCTGGTCCAGGAAGGGACAGGGTTCCTACGAGCAGTACTTC.

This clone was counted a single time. The CDR3 region is CASSTGTSGVTDTQYF. The CDR3 DNA reads TGTGCCAGCAGCACCGGGACTAGCGGGGTCACAGATACGCAGTATTTT. The rearrangement uses TRBV11-1 and TRBJ2-3; 13 positions match TRBD2. Germline-derived CDR1 and CDR2 are SGHAT and FQDESV (reference sequence). J lost 2 bases, V lost 5 bases, and 4 bases had no gene match. The CDR3 covers 16 residues.

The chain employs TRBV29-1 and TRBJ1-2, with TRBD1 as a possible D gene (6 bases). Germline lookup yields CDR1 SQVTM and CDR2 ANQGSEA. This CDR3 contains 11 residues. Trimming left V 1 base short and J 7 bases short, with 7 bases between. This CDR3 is CSVEVGGGYTF. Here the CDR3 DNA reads TGCAGCGTTGAAGTAGGGGGTGGCTACACCTTC.

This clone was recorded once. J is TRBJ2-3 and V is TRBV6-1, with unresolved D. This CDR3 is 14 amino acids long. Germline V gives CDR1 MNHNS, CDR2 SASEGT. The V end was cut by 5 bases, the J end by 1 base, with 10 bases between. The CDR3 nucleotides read TGTGCCAGCAGTATCCCCTGGGGCACAGATACGCAGTATTTT. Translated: CASSIPWGTDTQYF.

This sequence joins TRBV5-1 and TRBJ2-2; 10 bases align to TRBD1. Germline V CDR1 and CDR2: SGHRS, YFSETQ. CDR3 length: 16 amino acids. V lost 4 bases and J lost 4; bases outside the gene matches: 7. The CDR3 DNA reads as TGCGCCAGCAGCAATCCGGACAGGGGGGCCACCGGGGAGCTGTTTTTT. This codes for CASSNPDRGATGELFF. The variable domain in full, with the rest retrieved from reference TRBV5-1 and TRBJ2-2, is KAGVTQTPRYLIKTRGQQVTLSCSPISGHRSVSWYQQTPGQGLQFLFEYFSETQRNKGNFPGRFSGRQFSNSRSEMNVSTLELGDSALYLCASSNPDRGATGELFFGEGSRLTVL.

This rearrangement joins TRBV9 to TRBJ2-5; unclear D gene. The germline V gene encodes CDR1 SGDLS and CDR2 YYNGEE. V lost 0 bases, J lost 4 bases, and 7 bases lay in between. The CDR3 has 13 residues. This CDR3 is CASSVDLGETQYF. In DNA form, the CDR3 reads TGTGCCAGCAGCGTAGACCTAGGAGAGACCCAGTACTTC.